This TCR beta chain emerged from a study of blood T cell repertoires in COVID-19. The overall study: The cDNA or gDNA used as material had been derived from T cells, B-cell-depleted T cells, or PBMCs.

How the authors handled the data: Reference gene primers were amplified, and this amplification served to estimate nucleated cell counts. Produced via immunoSEQ multiplex PCR; TCRdb's table is partial and in-frame only. The V and J calls and clone size come from that table; D and trimming were worked out from the DNA. The repertoire holds some 140,000 clones, with roughly 80% as singletons. All enrollees were about 18 to 90 years old and from about 24 US areas. Each participant's cohort was designated according to participant-reported clinical history. CDR3 length: 15 residues. Per germline, CDR1 MDHEN and CDR2 SYDVKM. V lost 4 bases to trimming and J lost 2 bases, with 15 bases between them.

The source material was PBMCs or T cells enriched from blood (not recorded which). This chain connects TRBV28 to TRBJ2-7, with a tentative D call TRBD2 (6 bases). This clonotype originated in a man in his forties with acute COVID-19. CDR3 in amino acids: CASSSPLAAPYEQYF. CDR3 DNA: TGTGCCAGCAGTTCACCATTAGCGGCCCCCTACGAGCAGTACTTC.